This entry describes one T cell receptor (beta chain). The sample originates from a study of technical replicates of blood from several donors. Germline assignment: CDR1 MNHEY and CDR2 SMNVEV (reference sequence). This CDR3 is 12 amino acids long. The trim removed 6 bases at V and 2 bases at J, leaving 1 base unmatched. Profiling relied on immunoSEQ multiplex PCR, and the TCRdb table lists in-frame clones only, not all of them. Altogether under 95,000 clones are present, roughly 96% being singletons, with the ten largest covering roughly 0.28%. Material: T cells isolated from PBMCs. The TCR sequence derives from a human donor in good health. This rearrangement joins TRBV27 to TRBJ2-7, with 7 bases aligning to TRBD1. The DNA of the CDR3 is TGTGCCAGCAGAACAGGGGCCTACGAGCAGTACTTC. Protein product: CASRTGAYEQYF.